This T cell receptor (beta chain) was retrieved from a study of graft-versus-host responses after intestinal transplantation. Notes on this clone: Antigen specificity is unknown.

Between the trimmed V and J ends, which lost 2 bases and 3 bases, there was a span of 20 bases. The length of the CDR3 is 17 residues. Germline CDR1 KGHSH, CDR2 LQKENI. Profiling relied on immunoSEQ multiplex PCR, and the TCRdb table lists in-frame clones only, not all of them. This sample yields 100,000 or so clones, of which around 92% are seen a single time; 0.15% to 0.2% belongs to the top ten. Sample: unstimulated CD4+ T cells sorted from spleen or lymph node cells, taken before transplant. The sequence was collected from a human donor who was the organ donor for an intestinal transplant. V gene TRBV18 combines with J gene TRBJ2-7; D is perhaps TRBD1 (5 bases). Written as DNA, the CDR3 is TGTGCCAGCTCACCAGTAGGGGCCCAGAACCCCAACTACGAGCAGTACTTC. Amino acids: CASSPVGAQNPNYEQYF. Combining the CDR3 with reference TRBV18 and TRBJ2-7 gives the whole variable domain NAGVMQNPRHLVRRRGQEARLRCSPMKGHSHVYWYRQLPEEGLKFMVYLQKENIIDESGMPKERFSAEFPKEGPSILRIQQVVRGDSAAYFCASSPVGAQNPNYEQYFGPGTRLTVT.